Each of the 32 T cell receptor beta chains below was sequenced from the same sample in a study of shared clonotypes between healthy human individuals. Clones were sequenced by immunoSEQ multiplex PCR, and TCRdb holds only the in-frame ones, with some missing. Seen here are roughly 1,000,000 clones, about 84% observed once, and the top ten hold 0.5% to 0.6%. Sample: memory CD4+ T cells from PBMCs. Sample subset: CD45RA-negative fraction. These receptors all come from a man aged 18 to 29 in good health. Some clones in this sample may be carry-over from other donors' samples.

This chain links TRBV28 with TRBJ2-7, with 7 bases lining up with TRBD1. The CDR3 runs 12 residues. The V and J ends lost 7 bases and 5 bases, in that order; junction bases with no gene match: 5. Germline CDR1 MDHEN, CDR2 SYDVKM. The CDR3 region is CASTGGPNEQYF. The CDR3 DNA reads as TGTGCCAGCACAGGGGGACCCAACGAGCAGTACTTC.

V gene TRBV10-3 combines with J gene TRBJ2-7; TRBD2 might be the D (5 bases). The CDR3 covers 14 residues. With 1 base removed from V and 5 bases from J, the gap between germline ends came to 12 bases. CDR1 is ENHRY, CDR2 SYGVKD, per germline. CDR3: CAISEFRGGDEQYF. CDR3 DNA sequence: TGTGCCATCAGTGAGTTTCGGGGTGGGGACGAGCAGTACTTC.

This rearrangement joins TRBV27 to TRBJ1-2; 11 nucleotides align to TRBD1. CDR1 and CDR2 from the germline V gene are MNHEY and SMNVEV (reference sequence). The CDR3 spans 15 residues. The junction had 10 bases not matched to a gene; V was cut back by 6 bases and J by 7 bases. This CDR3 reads CASSLERDRGFGYTF. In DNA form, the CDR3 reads TGTGCCAGCAGCCTAGAAAGGGACAGGGGGTTTGGCTACACCTTC.

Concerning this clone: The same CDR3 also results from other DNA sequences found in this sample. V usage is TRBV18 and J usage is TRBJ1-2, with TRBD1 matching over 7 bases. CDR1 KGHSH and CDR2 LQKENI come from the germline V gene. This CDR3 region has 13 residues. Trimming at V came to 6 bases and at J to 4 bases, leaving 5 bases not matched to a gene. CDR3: CASSEGAGYGYTF. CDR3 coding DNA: TGTGCCAGCTCTGAGGGGGCCGGCTATGGCTACACCTTC.

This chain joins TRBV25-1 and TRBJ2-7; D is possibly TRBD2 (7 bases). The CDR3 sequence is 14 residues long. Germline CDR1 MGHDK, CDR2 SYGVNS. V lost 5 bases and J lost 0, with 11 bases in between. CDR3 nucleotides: TGTGCCAGCAGTCAGGGAGGGGGCTCCTACGAGCAGTACTTC. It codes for CASSQGGGSYEQYF.

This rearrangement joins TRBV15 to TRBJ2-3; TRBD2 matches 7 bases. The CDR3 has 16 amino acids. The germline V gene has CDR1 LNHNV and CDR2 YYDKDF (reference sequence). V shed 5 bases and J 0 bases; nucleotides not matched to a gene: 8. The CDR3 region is CATSRGGGASTDTQYF. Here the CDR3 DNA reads TGTGCCACCAGCCGTGGGGGAGGGGCTAGCACAGATACGCAGTATTTT.

The CDR3 loop reads CASSATQETQYF. The CDR3 coding sequence is TGTGCCAGCTCCGCCACCCAAGAGACCCAGTACTTC. The V call is TRBV2, the J call TRBJ2-5; D is ambiguous. The CDR3 totals 12 residues. The V end was cut by 8 bases, the J end by 1 base, with 8 bases between. Germline CDR1 reads SNHLY; CDR2 reads FYNNEI.

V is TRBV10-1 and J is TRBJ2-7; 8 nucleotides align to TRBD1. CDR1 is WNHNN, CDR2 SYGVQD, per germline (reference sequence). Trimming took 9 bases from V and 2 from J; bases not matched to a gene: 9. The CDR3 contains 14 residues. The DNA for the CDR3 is TGCGCCAGGAATCGGGACAGGACAACCTACGAGCAGTACTTC. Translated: CARNRDRTTYEQYF.

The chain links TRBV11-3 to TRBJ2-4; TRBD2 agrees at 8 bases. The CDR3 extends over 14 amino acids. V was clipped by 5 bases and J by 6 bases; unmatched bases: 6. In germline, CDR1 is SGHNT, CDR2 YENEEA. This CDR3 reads CASSAGGERNIQYF. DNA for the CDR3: TGTGCCAGCAGCGCCGGGGGGGAACGAAACATTCAGTACTTC.

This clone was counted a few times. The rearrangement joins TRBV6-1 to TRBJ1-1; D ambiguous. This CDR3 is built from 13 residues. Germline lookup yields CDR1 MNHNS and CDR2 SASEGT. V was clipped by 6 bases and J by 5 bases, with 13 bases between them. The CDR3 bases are TGTGCCAGCAGGCTCGACGGACTAACTGAAGCTTTCTTT. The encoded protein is CASRLDGLTEAFF.

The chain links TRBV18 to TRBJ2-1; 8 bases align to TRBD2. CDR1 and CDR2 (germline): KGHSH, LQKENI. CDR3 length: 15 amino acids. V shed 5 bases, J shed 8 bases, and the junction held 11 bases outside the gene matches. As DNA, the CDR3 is TGTGCCAGCTCATACGGGGCGGGAGGATGGGATGAGCAGTTCTTC. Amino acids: CASSYGAGGWDEQFF.

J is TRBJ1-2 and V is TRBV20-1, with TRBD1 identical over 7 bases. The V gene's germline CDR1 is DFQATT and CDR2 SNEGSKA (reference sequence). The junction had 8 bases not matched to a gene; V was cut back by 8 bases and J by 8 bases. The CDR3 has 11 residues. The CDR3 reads CSPTKQGGYTF. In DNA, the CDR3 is TGCAGTCCCACAAAACAGGGGGGCTACACCTTC.

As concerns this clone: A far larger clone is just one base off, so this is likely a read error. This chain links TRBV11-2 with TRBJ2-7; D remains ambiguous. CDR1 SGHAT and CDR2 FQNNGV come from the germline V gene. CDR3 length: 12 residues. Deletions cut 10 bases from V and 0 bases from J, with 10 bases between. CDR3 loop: CATSFSSYEQYF. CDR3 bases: TGTGCCACCAGTTTTAGCTCCTACGAGCAGTACTTC.

The CDR3 protein is CASSLGLDRNEKLFF. The CDR3 DNA reads as TGCGCCAGCAGCTTGGGACTTGACAGGAATGAAAAACTGTTTTTT. The chain recombines TRBV5-1 with TRBJ1-4; D might be TRBD1 (6 bases). The germline V gene encodes CDR1 SGHRS and CDR2 YFSETQ. V gave up 0 bases and J gave up 5 bases, with 11 bases separating them. This CDR3 is built from 15 residues.

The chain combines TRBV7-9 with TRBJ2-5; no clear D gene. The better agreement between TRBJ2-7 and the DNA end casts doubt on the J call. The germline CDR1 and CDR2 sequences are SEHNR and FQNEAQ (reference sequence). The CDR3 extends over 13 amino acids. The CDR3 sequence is CASHRAPSYEQYF. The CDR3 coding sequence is TGTGCCAGTCACCGGGCCCCATCCTACGAGCAGTACTTC.

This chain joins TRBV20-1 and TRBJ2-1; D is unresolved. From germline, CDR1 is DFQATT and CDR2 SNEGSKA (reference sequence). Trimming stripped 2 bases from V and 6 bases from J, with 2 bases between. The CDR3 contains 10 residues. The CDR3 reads CSARLNEQFF. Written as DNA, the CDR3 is TGCAGTGCTAGACTCAATGAGCAGTTCTTC.

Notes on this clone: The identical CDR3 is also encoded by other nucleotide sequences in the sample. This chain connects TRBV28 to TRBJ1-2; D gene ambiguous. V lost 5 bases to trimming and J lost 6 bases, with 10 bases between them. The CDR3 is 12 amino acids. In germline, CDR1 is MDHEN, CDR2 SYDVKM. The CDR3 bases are TGTGCCAGCAGTCCCAAGATACATGGCTACACCTTC. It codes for CASSPKIHGYTF.

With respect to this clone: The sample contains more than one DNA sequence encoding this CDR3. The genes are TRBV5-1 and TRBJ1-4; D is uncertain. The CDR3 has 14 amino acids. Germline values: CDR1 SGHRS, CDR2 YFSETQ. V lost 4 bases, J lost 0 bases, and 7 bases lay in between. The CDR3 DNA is TGCGCCAGCAGCAGGGAGGCAACTAATGAAAAACTGTTTTTT. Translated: CASSREATNEKLFF.

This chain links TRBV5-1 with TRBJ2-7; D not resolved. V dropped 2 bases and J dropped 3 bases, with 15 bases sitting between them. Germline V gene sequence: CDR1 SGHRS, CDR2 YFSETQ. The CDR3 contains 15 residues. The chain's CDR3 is CASSLELTLIYEQYF. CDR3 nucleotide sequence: TGCGCCAGCAGCTTAGAGCTTACTCTTATCTACGAGCAGTACTTC.

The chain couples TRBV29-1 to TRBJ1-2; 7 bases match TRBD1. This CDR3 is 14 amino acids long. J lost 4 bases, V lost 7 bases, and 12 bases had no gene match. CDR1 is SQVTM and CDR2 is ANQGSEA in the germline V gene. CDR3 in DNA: TGCAGCGCCCATCAACAGGGGAGTCGCTATGGCTACACCTTC. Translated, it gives CSAHQQGSRYGYTF.

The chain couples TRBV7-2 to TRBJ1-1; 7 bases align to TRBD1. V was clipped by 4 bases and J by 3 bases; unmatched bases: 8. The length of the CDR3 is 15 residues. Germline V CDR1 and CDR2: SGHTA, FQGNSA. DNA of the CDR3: TGTGCCAGCAGCTCCGGAAGGGGGCTGTACACTGAAGCTTTCTTT. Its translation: CASSSGRGLYTEAFF.

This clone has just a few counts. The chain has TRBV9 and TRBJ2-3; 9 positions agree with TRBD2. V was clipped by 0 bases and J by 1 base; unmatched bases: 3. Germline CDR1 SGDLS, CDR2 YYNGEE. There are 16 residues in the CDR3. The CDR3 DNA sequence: TGTGCCAGCAGCGTAGTGTCTAGCGGGGGCACAGATACGCAGTATTTT. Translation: CASSVVSSGGTDTQYF.

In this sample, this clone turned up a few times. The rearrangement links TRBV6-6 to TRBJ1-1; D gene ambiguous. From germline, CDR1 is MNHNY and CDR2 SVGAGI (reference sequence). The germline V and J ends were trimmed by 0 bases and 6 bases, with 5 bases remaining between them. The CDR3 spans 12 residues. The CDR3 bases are TGTGCCAGCAGTTACTCGAAGGCTGAAGCTTTCTTT. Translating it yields CASSYSKAEAFF.

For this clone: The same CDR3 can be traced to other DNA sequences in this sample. DNA for the CDR3: TGTGCCAGCAGCTTCGACTCGAACACTGAAGCTTTCTTT. Its protein product is CASSFDSNTEAFF. The chain joins TRBV7-9 to TRBJ1-1; D unclear. The CDR3 has 13 amino acids. Trimming stripped 3 bases from V and 1 base from J, with 6 bases between. Germline loops: CDR1 SEHNR, CDR2 FQNEAQ (reference sequence).

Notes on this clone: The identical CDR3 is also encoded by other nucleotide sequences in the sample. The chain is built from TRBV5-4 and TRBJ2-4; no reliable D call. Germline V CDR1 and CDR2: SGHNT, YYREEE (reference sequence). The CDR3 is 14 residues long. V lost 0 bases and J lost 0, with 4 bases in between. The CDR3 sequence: CASSLGVAKNIQYF. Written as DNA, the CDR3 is TGTGCCAGCAGCTTGGGGGTAGCCAAAAACATTCAGTACTTC.

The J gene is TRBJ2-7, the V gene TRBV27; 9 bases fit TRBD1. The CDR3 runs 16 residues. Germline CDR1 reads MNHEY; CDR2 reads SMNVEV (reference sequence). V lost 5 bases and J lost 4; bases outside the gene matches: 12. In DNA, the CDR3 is TGTGCCAGCAGTGCAAGCCGGGGGACAGGGAGTTACGAGCAGTACTTC. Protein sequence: CASSASRGTGSYEQYF.

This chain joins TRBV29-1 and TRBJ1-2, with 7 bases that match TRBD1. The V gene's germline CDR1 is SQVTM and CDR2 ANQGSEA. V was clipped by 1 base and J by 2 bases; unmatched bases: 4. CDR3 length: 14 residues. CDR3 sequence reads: CSVEVRQGNYGYTF. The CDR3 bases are TGCAGCGTTGAAGTGAGACAGGGCAACTATGGCTACACCTTC.

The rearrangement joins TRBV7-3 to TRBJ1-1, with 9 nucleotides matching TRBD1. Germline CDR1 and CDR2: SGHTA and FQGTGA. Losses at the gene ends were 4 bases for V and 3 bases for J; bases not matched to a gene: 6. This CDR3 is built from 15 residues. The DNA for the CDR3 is TGTGCCAGCAGCTGGACAGGGGTAAAGGACACTGAAGCTTTCTTT. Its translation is CASSWTGVKDTEAFF.

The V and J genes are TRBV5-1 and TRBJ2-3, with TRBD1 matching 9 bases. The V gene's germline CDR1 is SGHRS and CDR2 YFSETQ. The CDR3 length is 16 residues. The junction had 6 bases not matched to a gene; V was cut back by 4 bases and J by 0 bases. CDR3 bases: TGCGCCAGCAGCCGAACAGGGGGCGCAAGCACAGATACGCAGTATTTT. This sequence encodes CASSRTGGASTDTQYF. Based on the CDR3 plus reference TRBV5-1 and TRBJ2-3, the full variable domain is KAGVTQTPRYLIKTRGQQVTLSCSPISGHRSVSWYQQTPGQGLQFLFEYFSETQRNKGNFPGRFSGRQFSNSRSEMNVSTLELGDSALYLCASSRTGGASTDTQYFGPGTRLTVL.

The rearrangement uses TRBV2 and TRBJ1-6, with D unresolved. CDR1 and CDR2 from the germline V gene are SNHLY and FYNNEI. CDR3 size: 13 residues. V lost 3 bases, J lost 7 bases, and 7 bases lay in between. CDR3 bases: TGTGCCAGCAGTGACCCGTTGAATTCACCCCTCCACTTT. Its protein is CASSDPLNSPLHF. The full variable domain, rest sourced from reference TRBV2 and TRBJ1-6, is EPEVTQTPSHQVTQMGQEVILRCVPISNHLYFYWYRQILGQKVEFLVSFYNNEISEKSEIFDDQFSVERPDGSNFTLKIRSTKLEDSAMYFCASSDPLNSPLHFGNGTRLTVT.

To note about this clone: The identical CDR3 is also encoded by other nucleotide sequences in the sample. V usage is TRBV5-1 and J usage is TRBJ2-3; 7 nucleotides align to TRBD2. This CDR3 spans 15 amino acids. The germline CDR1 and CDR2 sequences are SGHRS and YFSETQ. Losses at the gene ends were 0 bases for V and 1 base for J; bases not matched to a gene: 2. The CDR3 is CASSLVAGGTDTQYF. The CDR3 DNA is TGCGCCAGCAGCTTGGTGGCGGGGGGCACAGATACGCAGTATTTT. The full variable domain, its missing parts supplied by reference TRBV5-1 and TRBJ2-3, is KAGVTQTPRYLIKTRGQQVTLSCSPISGHRSVSWYQQTPGQGLQFLFEYFSETQRNKGNFPGRFSGRQFSNSRSEMNVSTLELGDSALYLCASSLVAGGTDTQYFGPGTRLTVL.

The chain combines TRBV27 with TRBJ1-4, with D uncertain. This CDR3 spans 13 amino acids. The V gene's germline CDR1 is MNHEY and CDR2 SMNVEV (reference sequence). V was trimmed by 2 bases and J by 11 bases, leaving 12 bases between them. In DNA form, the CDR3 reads TGTGCCAGCAGTTTAAATGGGGAAGGCAAACTGTTTTTT. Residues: CASSLNGEGKLFF.